Reported below is one TCR beta chain. Its specificity is unknown. This specimen comes from a study of cytomegalovirus exposure and HLA in healthy donors. Both 60 Vbeta primers and 13 Jbeta primers went into the PCR. As originally analysed: A follow-up analysis tallied 65 million to 80 million unique TCR beta chains, about 10 million shared. TCRdb's table, derived via immunoSEQ multiplex PCR, lists solely in-frame clones and lacks some. The DNA gave D and trimming, while V, J and clone size come from that table. This sample carries about 170,000 clones, roughly 79% of them seen once, and the ten largest clones take about 1.9%. This CDR3 is built from 18 residues. The V segment lost 0 bases and the J segment 2 bases; nucleotides outside the gene matches: 11. The germline gives CDR1 SGHVS, CDR2 FQNEAQ. Overall study findings and caveats: For most TCR beta V segments, an earlier analysis put the productive rate at about 90% or about 30% of the time.

The clonotype was recovered from a woman in her twenties or thirties in good health and CMV-seropositive. The specimen sequenced was PBMCs. V is TRBV7-8 and J is TRBJ2-5, with 8 bases aligning to TRBD1. The CDR3 sequence is CASSLASGTGYLQETQYF. CDR3 nucleotide sequence: TGTGCCAGCAGCTTAGCGTCCGGGACAGGTTATTTACAAGAGACCCAGTACTTC.